This record looks at one T cell receptor beta chain sequence and its context. The data were taken from a study of T cell changes during pregnancy in multiple sclerosis. Here immunoSEQ multiplex PCR was the method, and the copy in TCRdb shows in-frame clones only, minus some. This table has 85,000 to 110,000 clones, around 94% appearing once. Germline V gene lookup returns CDR1 MNHEY and CDR2 SMNVEV (reference sequence). The CDR3 runs 12 residues. V was trimmed by 0 bases and J by 6 bases, leaving 6 bases between them. The source material was peripheral blood, sampled after pregnancy. This clonotype was obtained from a female donor with multiple sclerosis, enrolled in a pregnancy study. The rearrangement uses TRBV27 and TRBJ2-7; D is perhaps TRBD1 (5 bases). For the CDR3, the DNA is TGTGCCAGCAGTTTATCAGGGGTCGAGCAGTACTTC. Its protein is CASSLSGVEQYF.